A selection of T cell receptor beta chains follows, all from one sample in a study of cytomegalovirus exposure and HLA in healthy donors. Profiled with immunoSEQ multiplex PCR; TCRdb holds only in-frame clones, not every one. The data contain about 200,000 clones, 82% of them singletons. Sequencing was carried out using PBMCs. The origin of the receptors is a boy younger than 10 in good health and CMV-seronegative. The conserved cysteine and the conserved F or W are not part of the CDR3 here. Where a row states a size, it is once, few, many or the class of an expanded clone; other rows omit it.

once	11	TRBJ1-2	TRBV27	ASRQDTLNGYT
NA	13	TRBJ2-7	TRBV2	ASRPPGTGSYEQY
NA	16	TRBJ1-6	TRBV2	ASESGQRLEGGGSPLH
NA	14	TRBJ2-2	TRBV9	ATSSNRAPDTGELF
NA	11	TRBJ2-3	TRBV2	ASFGIRTDTQY
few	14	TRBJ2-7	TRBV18	ASSPGSRVSSYEQY
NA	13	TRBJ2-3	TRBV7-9	ASSPRQGGTDTQY
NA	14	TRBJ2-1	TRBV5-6	ASGLLRGGPGNEQF
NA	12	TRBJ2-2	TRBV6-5	ASSAGGRTGELF
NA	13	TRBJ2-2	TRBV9	ASSAPGLASGELF